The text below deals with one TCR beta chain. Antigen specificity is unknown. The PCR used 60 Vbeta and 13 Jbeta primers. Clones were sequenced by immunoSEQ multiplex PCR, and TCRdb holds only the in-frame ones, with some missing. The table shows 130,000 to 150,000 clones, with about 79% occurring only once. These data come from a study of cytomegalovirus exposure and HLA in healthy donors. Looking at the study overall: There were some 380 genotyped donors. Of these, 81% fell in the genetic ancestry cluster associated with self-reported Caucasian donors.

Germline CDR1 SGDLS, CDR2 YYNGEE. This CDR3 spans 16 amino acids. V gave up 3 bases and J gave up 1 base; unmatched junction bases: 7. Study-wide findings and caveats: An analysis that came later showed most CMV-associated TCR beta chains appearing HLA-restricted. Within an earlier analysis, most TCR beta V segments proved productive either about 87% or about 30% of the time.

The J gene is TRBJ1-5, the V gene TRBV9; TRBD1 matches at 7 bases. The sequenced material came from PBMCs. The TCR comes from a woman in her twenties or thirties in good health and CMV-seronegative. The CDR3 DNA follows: TGTGCCAGCAGCGAAACCGGGACAGAAAGCAATCAGCCCCAGCATTTT. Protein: CASSETGTESNQPQHF.